The 30 T cell receptor beta chains given below trace back to one sample, sequenced in a study of blood T cell repertoires in COVID-19. Measured with immunoSEQ multiplex PCR; TCRdb has only the in-frame clones, and not every one. Found here are some 150,000 clones, 70% to 90% of them singletons; the top ten hold 7%. The sequencing sample was made of peripheral blood. These receptor sequences come from an elderly woman in a cohort sampled during active or convalescent COVID-19.

This CDR3 reads CASSEGREGSPLHF. The DNA of the CDR3 is TGTGCCAGCAGTGAGGGCAGGGAAGGTTCACCCCTCCACTTT. This chain joins TRBV6-4 and TRBJ1-6, with D possibly TRBD1 on 5 matching bases. Trimming took off 3 bases at V and 9 bases at J, with 12 bases between the two ends. This CDR3 region has 14 residues. Per germline, CDR1 MRHNA and CDR2 SNTAGT.

The V gene is TRBV7-7, the J gene TRBJ2-2; 12 nucleotides match TRBD1. Germline lookup yields CDR1 SSHAT and CDR2 FNYEAQ (reference sequence). CDR3 size: 16 residues. V dropped 3 bases and J dropped 5; count of bases not matched to a gene: 4. In nucleotides, the CDR3 is TGTGCCAGCAGCTTGAGGGACAGGGGGCAGACCGGGGAGCTGTTTTTT. This sequence encodes CASSLRDRGQTGELFF.

CDR3 sequence (DNA): TGTGCCAGCAGGACAGTCGGCACCGGGGAGCTGTTTTTT. It codes for CASRTVGTGELFF. This chain connects TRBV6-5 to TRBJ2-2; maybe TRBD1 (5 bases). The CDR3 is 13 residues long. Germline V gives CDR1 MNHEY, CDR2 SVGAGI. V was pared by 6 bases and J by 4 bases, with 9 bases between.

The chain links TRBV27 to TRBJ2-1, with 7 bases aligning to TRBD2. The V gene end was trimmed by 3 bases and the J gene end by 10 bases; junction bases not matched to a gene: 3. Germline CDR1 MNHEY, CDR2 SMNVEV (reference sequence). The CDR3 length is 12 residues. For the CDR3, the DNA is TGTGCCAGCAGTTTCTCGACTAGCGAGCAGTTCTTC. This sequence encodes CASSFSTSEQFF.

CDR3 region: CASSSQVYGYTF. The CDR3 DNA is TGTGCCAGCAGTTCACAGGTTTACGGCTACACCTTC. The V and J genes are TRBV12-3 or TRBV12-4 and TRBJ1-2; a possible D gene is TRBD1 (5 bases). The CDR3 is 12 residues long. Trimming removed 4 bases at V and 8 bases at J, with 11 bases between.

The chain joins TRBV11-2 to TRBJ2-3, with D unresolved. CDR3 size: 14 residues. V lost 0 bases, J lost 1 base, and 5 bases lay in between. CDR1 is SGHAT and CDR2 is FQNNGV in the germline V gene. The CDR3 loop reads CASSLDRGTDTQYF. CDR3 nucleotides: TGTGCCAGCAGCTTAGATCGGGGCACAGATACGCAGTATTTT.

This chain uses TRBV5-1 with TRBJ1-1; 9 positions agree with TRBD1. With V trimmed by 2 bases and J by 5 bases, 4 bases remained unmatched. The germline gives CDR1 SGHRS, CDR2 YFSETQ. The CDR3 runs to 14 residues. CDR3 amino acids: CASSFTGGQTEAFF. DNA for the CDR3: TGCGCCAGCAGCTTTACAGGGGGCCAGACTGAAGCTTTCTTT.

The chain links TRBV7-2 to TRBJ2-6, with no clear D. Germline assignment: CDR1 SGHTA and CDR2 FQGNSA. V lost 4 bases, J lost 6 bases, and 10 bases lay in between. This CDR3 contains 14 residues. DNA for the CDR3: TGTGCCAGCAGCTCTCGACAAGTGGCCAACGTCCTGACTTTC. As protein: CASSSRQVANVLTF.

The chain combines TRBV9 with TRBJ2-3; TRBD2 matches at 11 bases. After removal of 4 bases from V and 3 bases from J, the junction contained 13 bases not matched to a gene. This CDR3 is built from 18 residues. Germline V CDR1 and CDR2: SGDLS, YYNGEE. The CDR3 sequence is CASSPPEVAGGLTDTQYF. The CDR3, as DNA: TGTGCCAGCAGCCCCCCCGAGGTAGCGGGGGGGCTGACAGATACGCAGTATTTT. The entire variable domain, with the rest obtained from reference TRBV9 and TRBJ2-3, is as follows: DSGVTQTPKHLITATGQRVTLRCSPRSGDLSVYWYQQSLDQGLQFLIQYYNGEERAKGNILERFSAQQFPDLHSELNLSSLELGDSALYFCASSPPEVAGGLTDTQYFGPGTRLTVL.

The CDR3 DNA sequence: TGTGCCAGCAGCTTAGGACCGGCCGGGGGGAACAATCAGCCCCAGCATTTT. Amino acids: CASSLGPAGGNNQPQHF. The J gene is TRBJ1-5, the V gene TRBV5-6; D is possibly TRBD1 (5 bases). The CDR3 runs to 17 residues. CDR1 and CDR2 (germline): SGHDT, YYEEEE. Trimming cost V 2 bases and J 3 bases, with 18 bases left between them.

V and J are TRBV6-6 and TRBJ2-3; no definite D call. The CDR3 has 13 amino acids. Germline lookup yields CDR1 MNHNY and CDR2 SVGAGI (reference sequence). V was shortened by 5 bases and J by 0 bases, with 6 bases between the two germline ends. CDR3 amino acids: CASSILSTDTQYF. The CDR3, as DNA: TGTGCCAGCAGTATCCTTAGCACAGATACGCAGTATTTT.

The chain is built from TRBV5-1 and TRBJ1-1; D unclear. The germline V and J ends were trimmed by 2 bases and 3 bases, with 11 bases remaining between them. The germline V gene has CDR1 SGHRS and CDR2 YFSETQ. The CDR3 is 14 residues long. The CDR3 DNA reads as TGCGCCAGCAGCTTACAGAATCCTTACACTGAAGCTTTCTTT. Translating it yields CASSLQNPYTEAFF.

The chain combines TRBV11-2 with TRBJ1-3; D perhaps matches TRBD1 (6 bases). The germline gives CDR1 SGHAT, CDR2 FQNNGV. Trimming stripped 2 bases from V and 0 bases from J, with 11 bases between. This CDR3 has 16 residues. CDR3 nucleotides: TGTGCCAGCAGCTTACTCGGACAGAGCTCTGGAAACACCATATATTTT. Protein product: CASSLLGQSSGNTIYF. Filled out from reference TRBV11-2 and TRBJ1-3, the complete variable domain reads EAGVAQSPRYKIIEKRQSVAFWCNPISGHATLYWYQQILGQGPKLLIQFQNNGVVDDSQLPKDRFSAERLKGVDSTLKIQPAKLEDSAVYLCASSLLGQSSGNTIYFGEGSWLTVV.

About this clone itself: The junction departs from the called germline gene at one end, perhaps through a read error. The V and J genes are TRBV7-7 and TRBJ2-5; 8 bases fit TRBD2. Germline V lookup: CDR1 SSHAT, CDR2 FNYEAQ (reference sequence). The CDR3 loop spans 15 amino acids. CDR3 loop: CASSLIERGSETQYF. The CDR3 bases are TGTGCTAGCAGCTTAATCGAGCGGGGGTCTGAGACCCAGTACTTC.

The chain carries TRBV11-3 and TRBJ2-7; tentatively, D is TRBD1 (5 bases). With 4 bases removed from V and 5 bases from J, the gap between germline ends came to 9 bases. This CDR3 contains 12 residues. Germline CDR1 is SGHNT and CDR2 is YENEEA. The CDR3 is CASSSTTDEQYF. DNA of the CDR3: TGTGCCAGCAGCTCCACGACAGACGAGCAGTACTTC.

V usage is TRBV28 and J usage is TRBJ1-3; TRBD1 matches at 11 bases. Germline lookup yields CDR1 MDHEN and CDR2 SYDVKM. The CDR3 is made up of 17 amino acids. Trimming took 5 bases from V and 0 from J; bases not matched to a gene: 6. The CDR3, as DNA: TGTGCCAGCAGTATAAGGACAGGGGGCCTCTCTGGAAACACCATATATTTT. Translating it yields CASSIRTGGLSGNTIYF.

The chain links TRBV27 to TRBJ1-5; D is perhaps TRBD1 (6 bases). The CDR3 spans 13 residues. In germline, CDR1 is MNHEY, CDR2 SMNVEV (reference sequence). V was trimmed by 6 bases and J by 4 bases, leaving 10 bases between them. CDR3 sequence: CASSPDRNQPQHF. The DNA of the CDR3 is TGTGCCAGCAGCCCTGACAGGAATCAGCCCCAGCATTTT.

This clone occurred once. The V gene is TRBV7-9, the J gene TRBJ2-1, with 10 bases lining up with TRBD2. V dropped 0 bases and J dropped 7; count of bases not matched to a gene: 15. The CDR3 runs 19 residues. In germline, CDR1 is SEHNR, CDR2 FQNEAQ (reference sequence). CDR3 DNA sequence: TGTGCCAGCAGCTTAGCGAATTATCGCGAGGGACTAGCGAAAAATGAGCAGTTCTTC. Protein sequence: CASSLANYREGLAKNEQFF.

V is TRBV7-9 and J is TRBJ2-5, with D perhaps matching TRBD1 (5 bases). V lost 1 base and J lost 13, with 13 bases in between. Germline V lookup: CDR1 SEHNR, CDR2 FQNEAQ (reference sequence). This CDR3 region has 12 residues. The CDR3 is CASSLEGSGWYF. The CDR3 DNA reads TGTGCCAGCAGCTTAGAGGGGTCGGGCTGGTACTTC. Using reference TRBV7-9 and TRBJ2-5 for the parts outside the CDR3, the full variable domain is DTGVSQNPRHKITKRGQNVTFRCDPISEHNRLYWYRQTLGQGPEFLTYFQNEAQLEKSRLLSDRFSAERPKGSFSTLEIQRTEQGDSAMYLCASSLEGSGWYFGPGTRLLVL.

The CDR3 protein is CASSPALAGSGANVLTF. The CDR3 DNA reads as TGCGCCAGCAGCCCGGCGTTAGCGGGCTCTGGGGCCAACGTCCTGACTTTC. The V gene is TRBV4-1, the J gene TRBJ2-6; the match to TRBD2 covers 7 bases. V lost 4 bases, J lost 0 bases, and 6 bases stayed unmatched. Germline CDR1 MGHRA, CDR2 YSYEKL. This CDR3 has 17 amino acids.

The rearrangement uses TRBV2 and TRBJ1-5; D unclear. The germline V gene has CDR1 SNHLY and CDR2 FYNNEI. The V end was cut by 6 bases, the J end by 3 bases, with 12 bases between. The CDR3 is made up of 14 amino acids. CDR3 region: CASRHDTLNQPQHF. CDR3 DNA: TGTGCCAGCAGACATGACACCCTCAATCAGCCCCAGCATTTT.

The chain employs TRBV7-2 and TRBJ1-4; no clear D. The CDR3 has 14 residues. V lost 6 bases and J lost 0, with 8 bases in between. CDR1 SGHTA and CDR2 FQGNSA come from the germline V gene. CDR3 in amino acids: CASRDHTTNEKLFF. The DNA of the CDR3 is TGTGCCAGCAGAGATCACACAACTAATGAAAAACTGTTTTTT.

This chain uses TRBV19 with TRBJ2-1; 9 bases map to TRBD2. Looked up from germline, CDR1 is LNHDA and CDR2 is SQIVND (reference sequence). V was clipped by 5 bases and J by 6 bases; unmatched bases: 5. This CDR3 has 14 residues. The CDR3 nucleotides are TGTGCCAGTAGTCCGGGACTAGCCCTCAATGAGCAGTTCTTC. It yields the protein CASSPGLALNEQFF.

This CDR3 is CATSRDTRGKLFF. The CDR3 DNA sequence: TGTGCCACCAGCAGAGATACCAGGGGCAAGCTGTTTTTT. This sequence joins TRBV15 and TRBJ2-2; a possible D gene is TRBD1 (6 bases). In germline, CDR1 is LNHNV, CDR2 YYDKDF (reference sequence). The CDR3 consists of 13 residues. Deletions cut 0 bases from V and 12 bases from J, with 11 bases between.

The chain combines TRBV10-1 with TRBJ1-6; 8 bases fit TRBD1. This CDR3 spans 14 amino acids. Germline CDR1 WNHNN, CDR2 SYGVQD (reference sequence). The ends lost 3 bases at V and 7 bases at J; junction bases unmatched: 2. This CDR3 is CASSDGQGNSPLHF. CDR3 nucleotides: TGCGCCAGCAGTGATGGACAGGGCAATTCACCCCTCCACTTT.

This chain joins TRBV10-1 and TRBJ1-1, with D unclear. From germline, CDR1 is WNHNN and CDR2 SYGVQD (reference sequence). CDR3 length: 14 amino acids. Deletions cut 4 bases from V and 4 bases from J, with 13 bases between. CDR3 nucleotides: TGCGCCAGCAGTGTCGGGGATGGGAGCACTGAAGCTTTCTTT. It codes for CASSVGDGSTEAFF.

This rearrangement joins TRBV5-8 to TRBJ1-2; D is possibly TRBD1 (5 bases). The CDR3 is 13 residues long. Trimming removed 6 bases at V and 2 bases at J, with 11 bases between. The V gene's germline CDR1 is SGHTS and CDR2 YDEGEE. The CDR3 DNA reads as TGTGCCAGCACCCTGGGACTGAACTATGGCTACACCTTC. Encoded protein: CASTLGLNYGYTF. Drawing the rest from reference TRBV5-8 and TRBJ1-2, the complete variable domain is EAGVTQSPTHLIKTRGQQATLRCSPISGHTSVYWYQQALGLGLQFLLWYDEGEERNRGNFPPRFSGRQFPNYSSELNVNALELEDSALYLCASTLGLNYGYTFGSGTRLTVV.

The gene calls are TRBV5-1 and TRBJ1-6; the D is unclear. Trimming removed 0 bases from V and 10 bases from J, with 14 bases in between. This CDR3 comprises 15 residues. Looked up from germline, CDR1 is SGHRS and CDR2 is YFSETQ. The CDR3: CASSLAGRERSPLHF. The CDR3 region has the DNA TGCGCCAGCAGCTTGGCCGGGAGGGAGCGGTCACCCCTCCACTTT. The full variable domain, completed using reference TRBV5-1 and TRBJ1-6, is KAGVTQTPRYLIKTRGQQVTLSCSPISGHRSVSWYQQTPGQGLQFLFEYFSETQRNKGNFPGRFSGRQFSNSRSEMNVSTLELGDSALYLCASSLAGRERSPLHFGNGTRLTVT.

The rearrangement uses TRBV5-1 and TRBJ1-6, with D possibly TRBD1 on 5 matching bases. Germline values: CDR1 SGHRS, CDR2 YFSETQ. Trimming left V 0 bases short and J 8 bases short, with 15 bases between. The CDR3 is 16 residues long. The DNA of the CDR3 is TGCGCCAGCAGCTTGGGGGGCCCCCTAGGCCATTCACCCCTCCACTTT. Amino acid sequence: CASSLGGPLGHSPLHF.

The chain employs TRBV5-5 and TRBJ2-3; D is unresolved. The CDR3 is made up of 12 amino acids. Between the trimmed V and J ends, which lost 2 bases and 1 base, there was a span of 2 bases. Germline V CDR1 and CDR2: SGHKS, YYEKEE (reference sequence). The CDR3 reads CASSFGTDTQYF. As DNA, the CDR3 is TGTGCCAGCAGCTTCGGCACAGATACGCAGTATTTT.